This T cell receptor beta chain was obtained from a study of identical twins. This clonotype was detected many times. TCRdb processed the 5' RACE reads anew with MiXCR; each CDR3 protein has one entry. The sample has some 600,000 distinct CDR3 sequences, about 7.1% seen once. Trimming at V came to 4 bases and at J to 4 bases, leaving 5 bases not matched to a gene. This CDR3 contains 14 residues. Germline loops: CDR1 KGHSH, CDR2 LQKENI. The same specimen was also included in a second study, on yellow fever vaccine responses in identical twins.

The TCR was taken from a woman aged 18-29 years in good health. Sequenced input: PBMCs. This rearrangement joins TRBV18 to TRBJ1-1; 8 positions match TRBD1. The CDR3 spells CASSQTGGRTEAFF. Here the CDR3 DNA reads TGTGCCAGCTCACAAACAGGGGGTCGCACTGAAGCTTTCTTT.